This entry lists 5 T cell receptor beta chains sequenced from one sample in a study of shared clonotypes between healthy human individuals (TCRdb year 2020). The receptor library was made with the immunoSEQ multiplex PCR assay. This is the immuneACCESS table as TCRdb keeps it, with only in-frame sequences that have V and J called. A part of the clones is gone; compared with another copy, unresolved V genes explain less than half, and the rest is unexplained. This sample has around 1.1 million clones in its table, and approximately 80% of those were observed once. Around 0.6% of the sample is in the top ten clones. The sample consisted of memory CD4+ T cells from PBMCs. Read against the paper, the sample's cell subset or site label means: CD45RA-negative fraction. All receptors come from a man younger than 30 in good health. Some clones in this sample may be carry-over from other donors' samples.

V gene TRBV4-3 combines with J gene TRBJ2-5; TRBD2 matches 7 bases. V shed 0 bases and J 2 bases; nucleotides not matched to a gene: 6. Looked up from germline, CDR1 is LGHNA and CDR2 is YSLEER. The CDR3 consists of 16 residues. The CDR3 loop is CASSQDVASGQETQYF. The CDR3 region has the DNA TGCGCCAGCAGCCAAGATGTGGCTAGCGGACAAGAGACCCAGTACTTC.

The chain carries TRBV5-1 and TRBJ2-1; D possibly corresponds to TRBD1 (6 bases). V lost 4 bases and J lost 4, with 12 bases in between. The CDR3 has 14 residues. CDR1 and CDR2 (germline): SGHRS, YFSETQ. The CDR3 DNA is TGCGCCAGCAGCCTCCAGACAGGATACAATGAGCAGTTCTTC. The encoded protein is CASSLQTGYNEQFF. Variable domain in full (rest from reference TRBV5-1 and TRBJ2-1): KAGVTQTPRYLIKTRGQQVTLSCSPISGHRSVSWYQQTPGQGLQFLFEYFSETQRNKGNFPGRFSGRQFSNSRSEMNVSTLELGDSALYLCASSLQTGYNEQFFGPGTRLTVL.

The rearrangement links TRBV7-2 to TRBJ2-4, with D perhaps TRBD2 (5 bases). The germline V gene has CDR1 SGHTA and CDR2 FQGNSA. The CDR3 has 15 amino acids. With 5 bases removed from V and 0 bases from J, the gap between germline ends came to 11 bases. In nucleotides, the CDR3 is TGTGCCAGCAGCCCTATGACTATAGCCAAAAACATTCAGTACTTC. It codes for CASSPMTIAKNIQYF. The whole variable domain, remainder taken from reference TRBV7-2 and TRBJ2-4, is GAGVSQSPSNKVTEKGKDVELRCDPISGHTALYWYRQSLGQGLEFLIYFQGNSAPDKSGLPSDRFSAERTGGSVSTLTIQRTQQEDSAVYLCASSPMTIAKNIQYFGAGTRLSVL.

The chain is built from TRBV15 and TRBJ2-1, with TRBD1 matching 9 bases. This CDR3 is 17 amino acids long. The V segment lost 2 bases and the J segment 4 bases; nucleotides outside the gene matches: 9. Per germline, CDR1 LNHNV and CDR2 YYDKDF (reference sequence). This CDR3 is CATSRIPGTGSYNEQFF. The CDR3 DNA follows: TGTGCCACCAGCAGAATCCCCGGGACAGGGTCGTACAATGAGCAGTTCTTC.

This clone was found a few times. This rearrangement joins TRBV5-1 to TRBJ1-4; weak D call: TRBD1 (5 bases). CDR1 is SGHRS and CDR2 is YFSETQ in the germline V gene. V was pared by 2 bases and J by 3 bases, with 8 bases between. The CDR3 totals 14 residues. CDR3 nucleotides: TGCGCCAGCAGCTTCCCAGGGTCTAATGAAAAACTGTTTTTT. Protein product: CASSFPGSNEKLFF.